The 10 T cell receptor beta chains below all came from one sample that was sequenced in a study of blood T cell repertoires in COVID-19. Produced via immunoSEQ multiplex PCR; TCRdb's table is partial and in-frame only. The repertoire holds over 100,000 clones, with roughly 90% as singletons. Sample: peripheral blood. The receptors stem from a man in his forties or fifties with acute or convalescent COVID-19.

The CDR3 is CASSPRTSGIYEQYF. CDR3 DNA: TGTGCCAGCAGCCCCAGGACTAGCGGGATCTACGAGCAGTACTTC. V usage is TRBV7-9 and J usage is TRBJ2-7; 12 bases match TRBD2. Germline loops: CDR1 SEHNR, CDR2 FQNEAQ (reference sequence). This CDR3 has 15 amino acids. Trimming at V came to 5 bases and at J to 3 bases, leaving 5 bases not matched to a gene.

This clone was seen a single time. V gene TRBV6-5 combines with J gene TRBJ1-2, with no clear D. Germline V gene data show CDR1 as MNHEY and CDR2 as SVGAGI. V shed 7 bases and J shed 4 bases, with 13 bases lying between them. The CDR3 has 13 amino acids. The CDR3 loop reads CASTVAGFYGYTF. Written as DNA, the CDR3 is TGTGCCAGCACGGTAGCCGGGTTCTATGGCTACACCTTC.

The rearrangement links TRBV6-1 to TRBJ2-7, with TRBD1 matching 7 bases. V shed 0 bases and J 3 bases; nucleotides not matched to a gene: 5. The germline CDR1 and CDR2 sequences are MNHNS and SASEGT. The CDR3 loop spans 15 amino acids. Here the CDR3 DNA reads TGTGCCAGCAGTGAAGCCGGGACAGCTTTCTACGAGCAGTACTTC. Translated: CASSEAGTAFYEQYF.

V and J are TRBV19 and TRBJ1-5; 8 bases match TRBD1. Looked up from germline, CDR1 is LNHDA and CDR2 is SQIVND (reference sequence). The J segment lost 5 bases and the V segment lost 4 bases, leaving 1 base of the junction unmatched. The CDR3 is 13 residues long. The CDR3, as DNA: TGTGCCAGTAGTAACAGGGGGTATCAGCCCCAGCATTTT. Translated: CASSNRGYQPQHF. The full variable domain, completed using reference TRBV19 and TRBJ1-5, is DGGITQSPKYLFRKEGQNVTLSCEQNLNHDAMYWYRQDPGQGLRLIYYSQIVNDFQKGDIAEGYSVSREKKESFPLTVTSAQKNPTAFYLCASSNRGYQPQHFGDGTRLSIL.

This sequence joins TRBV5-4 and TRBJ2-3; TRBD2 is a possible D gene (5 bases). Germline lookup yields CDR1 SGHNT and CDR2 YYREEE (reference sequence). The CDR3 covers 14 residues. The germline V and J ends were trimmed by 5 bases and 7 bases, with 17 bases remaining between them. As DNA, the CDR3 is TGTGCCAGCAGTTCCCCCGGGAACCTTTATACGCAGTATTTT. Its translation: CASSSPGNLYTQYF.

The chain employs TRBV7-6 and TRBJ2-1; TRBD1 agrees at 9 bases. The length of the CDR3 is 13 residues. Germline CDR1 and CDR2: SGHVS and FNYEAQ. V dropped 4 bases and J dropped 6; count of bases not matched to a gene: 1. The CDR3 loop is CASSWGQGNEQFF. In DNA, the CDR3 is TGTGCCAGCAGCTGGGGACAGGGCAATGAGCAGTTCTTC.

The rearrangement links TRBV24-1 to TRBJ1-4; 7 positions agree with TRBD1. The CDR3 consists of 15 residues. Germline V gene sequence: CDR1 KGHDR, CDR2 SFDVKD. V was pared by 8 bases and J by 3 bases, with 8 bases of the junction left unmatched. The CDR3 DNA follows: TGTGCCACCACCTTAAGGGGGCTGGCTAATGAAAAACTGTTTTTT. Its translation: CATTLRGLANEKLFF.

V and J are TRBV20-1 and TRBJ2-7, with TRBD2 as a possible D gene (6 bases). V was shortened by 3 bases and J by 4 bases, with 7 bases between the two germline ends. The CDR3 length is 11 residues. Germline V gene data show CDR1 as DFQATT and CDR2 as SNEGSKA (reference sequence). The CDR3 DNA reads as TGCAGTGCTAGCGGGAGATACGAGCAGTACTTC. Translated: CSASGRYEQYF.

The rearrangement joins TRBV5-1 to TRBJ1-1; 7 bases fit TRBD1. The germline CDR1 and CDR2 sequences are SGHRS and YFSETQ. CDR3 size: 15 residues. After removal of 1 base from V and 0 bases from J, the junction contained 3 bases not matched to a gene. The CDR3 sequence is CASSLRQGVNTEAFF. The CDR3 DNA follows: TGCGCCAGCAGCTTGCGGCAGGGGGTGAACACTGAAGCTTTCTTT.

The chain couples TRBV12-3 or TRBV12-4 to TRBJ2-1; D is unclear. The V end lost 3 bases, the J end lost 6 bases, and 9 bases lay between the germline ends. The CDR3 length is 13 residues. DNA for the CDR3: TGTGCCAGCAGTTTTCACAATGCCAATGAGCAGTTCTTC. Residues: CASSFHNANEQFF.